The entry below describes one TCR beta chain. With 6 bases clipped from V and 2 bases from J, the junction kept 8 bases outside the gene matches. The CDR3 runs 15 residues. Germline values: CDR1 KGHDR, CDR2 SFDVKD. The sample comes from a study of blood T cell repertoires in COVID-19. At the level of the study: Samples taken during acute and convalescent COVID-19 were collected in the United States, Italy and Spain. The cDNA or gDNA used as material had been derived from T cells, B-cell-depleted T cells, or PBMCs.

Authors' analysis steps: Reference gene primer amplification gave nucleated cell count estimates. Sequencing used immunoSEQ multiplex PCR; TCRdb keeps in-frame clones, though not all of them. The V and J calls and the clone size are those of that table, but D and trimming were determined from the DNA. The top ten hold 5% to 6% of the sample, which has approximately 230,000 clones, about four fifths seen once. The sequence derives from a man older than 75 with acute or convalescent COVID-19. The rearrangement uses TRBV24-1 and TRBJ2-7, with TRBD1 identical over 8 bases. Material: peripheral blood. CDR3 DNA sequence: TGTGCCACCAGTTCACGACAGGGGAACACCTACGAGCAGTACTTC. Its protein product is CATSSRQGNTYEQYF.